Below are 10 T cell receptor beta chains sequenced from a single sample in a study of OX40 agonist ivuxolimab in advanced cancers. Measured with immunoSEQ multiplex PCR; TCRdb has only the in-frame clones, and not every one. The table records 20,000 to 25,000 clones, more than 75% of them present only once. Source: CD4+ or CD8+ T cells sorted from blood, taken in a trial of the OX40 agonist ivuxolimab. These receptors all stem from an adult with an advanced solid tumor such as melanoma, head and neck, liver or kidney cancer.

CDR3 bases: TGTGCCACCAGCAGAGATAAGGCAGGGCCAGATACGCAGTATTTT. The encoded protein is CATSRDKAGPDTQYF. The V call is TRBV15, the J call TRBJ2-3; the D gene is possibly TRBD1 (5 bases). The CDR3 is 15 residues long. Germline CDR1 reads LNHNV; CDR2 reads YYDKDF (reference sequence). Trimming took 0 bases from V and 4 from J, leaving 11 bases between them.

V is TRBV7-6 and J is TRBJ2-1, with D maybe TRBD1 (5 bases). Germline-derived CDR1 and CDR2 are SGHVS and FNYEAQ. The ends were cut back, 6 bases at V and 8 bases at J, with 23 bases in the middle. The CDR3 loop spans 16 amino acids. The CDR3 DNA sequence: TGTGCCAGCAGACCTACTGTCCAGGGTGGAGTGGATGAGCAGTTCTTC. It is translated as CASRPTVQGGVDEQFF. Combining the CDR3 with reference TRBV7-6 and TRBJ2-1 gives the whole variable domain GAGVSQSPRYKVTKRGQDVALRCDPISGHVSLYWYRQALGQGPEFLTYFNYEAQQDKSGLPNDRFSAERPEGSISTLTIQRTEQRDSAMYRCASRPTVQGGVDEQFFGPGTRLTVL.

The chain recombines TRBV12-5 with TRBJ1-2; D ambiguous. V was pared by 3 bases and J by 4 bases, with 6 bases between. The CDR3 totals 12 residues. Per the germline V gene, CDR1 is LGHNT and CDR2 is FRNRAP. The CDR3 loop reads CASGFTTYGYTF. CDR3 coding DNA: TGTGCTAGTGGTTTCACGACCTATGGCTACACCTTC.

V usage is TRBV25-1 and J usage is TRBJ1-6; D unresolved. The CDR3 totals 11 residues. Germline V lookup: CDR1 MGHDK, CDR2 SYGVNS. V gave up 3 bases and J gave up 12 bases, with 6 bases separating them. This CDR3 is CASSEGGPLHF. Here the CDR3 DNA reads TGTGCCAGCAGTGAGGGAGGACCCCTCCACTTT. Full variable domain (outside the CDR3, taken from reference TRBV25-1 and TRBJ1-6): EADIYQTPRYLVIGTGKKITLECSQTMGHDKMYWYQQDPGMELHLIHYSYGVNSTEKGDLSSESTVSRIRTEHFPLTLESARPSHTSQYLCASSEGGPLHFGNGTRLTVT.

The chain has TRBV6-1 and TRBJ2-7; D ambiguous. Trimming stripped 2 bases from V and 1 base from J, with 6 bases between. Germline CDR1 is MNHNS and CDR2 is SASEGT. The CDR3 loop spans 13 amino acids. The CDR3 DNA sequence: TGTGCCAGCAGTGAATACAGATCCTACGAGCAGTACTTC. It yields the protein CASSEYRSYEQYF.

This chain joins TRBV11-2 and TRBJ1-4, with no clear D. The CDR3 length is 15 residues. Germline V CDR1 and CDR2: SGHAT, FQNNGV. Deletions cut 2 bases from V and 7 bases from J, with 14 bases between. This chain's CDR3 is CASSLFWVSGEKLFF. CDR3 nucleotide sequence: TGTGCCAGCAGCTTATTTTGGGTATCAGGTGAAAAACTGTTTTTT.

This chain uses TRBV7-9 with TRBJ2-7, with 9 positions matching TRBD1. There are 13 residues in the CDR3. Germline CDR1 is SEHNR and CDR2 is FQNEAQ (reference sequence). With 8 bases clipped from V and 5 bases from J, the junction kept 7 bases outside the gene matches. As DNA, the CDR3 is TGTGCCAGCCGTGGGACAGGGCCCGACGAGCAGTACTTC. This codes for CASRGTGPDEQYF.

The chain is built from TRBV5-1 and TRBJ2-1, with D unresolved. Germline V gene sequence: CDR1 SGHRS, CDR2 YFSETQ. The CDR3 totals 13 residues. Trimming left V 1 base short and J 4 bases short, with 6 bases between. CDR3 coding DNA: TGCGCCAGCAGCTTGTCCCGTTACAATGAGCAGTTCTTC. Protein: CASSLSRYNEQFF.

V gene TRBV11-2 combines with J gene TRBJ2-1, with 10 bases that match TRBD1. Germline-derived CDR1 and CDR2 are SGHAT and FQNNGV. Trimming cost V 3 bases and J 3 bases; bases outside gene matches: 5. The CDR3 has 16 residues. The CDR3 protein is CASSLEDRGLYNEQFF. CDR3 in DNA: TGTGCCAGCAGCTTGGAAGACAGGGGGCTCTACAATGAGCAGTTCTTC.

In this sample, this clone turned up once. This chain joins TRBV9 and TRBJ2-1; 9 nucleotides line up with TRBD2. After removal of 3 bases from V and 1 base from J, the junction contained 11 bases not matched to a gene. This CDR3 region has 18 residues. CDR1 SGDLS and CDR2 YYNGEE come from the germline V gene. CDR3 sequence: CASSALRAGGPSYNEQFF. The CDR3 DNA reads as TGTGCCAGCAGCGCTCTTAGGGCGGGGGGGCCATCCTACAATGAGCAGTTCTTC.